Shown below are 14 T cell receptor beta chains from a single sample sequenced in a study of T-cell reconstitution after alpha-beta-depleted transplantation in children. Unique molecular identifiers were built into the TCRbeta library. TCRdb re-derived calls from the PCR reads in MiXCR, one entry per CDR3 protein. This sample has about 500,000 distinct CDR3 sequences, with around a third found just once. Source: PBMCs from the stem cell graft donor, taken from the stem cell graft. These receptor sequences come from a human donor who donated a stem cell graft to a child with aplastic anemia.

The rearrangement links TRBV3-1 to TRBJ1-3; D is unresolved. This CDR3 has 13 residues. CDR1 is LGHDT, CDR2 YNNKEL, per germline (reference sequence). The ends were cut back, 6 bases at V and 4 bases at J, with 10 bases in the middle. Here the CDR3 DNA reads TGTGCCAGCAGAGTAGCTGCCGGAAACACCATATATTTT. This gives the protein CASRVAAGNTIYF.

This chain uses TRBV20-1 with TRBJ1-5, with no clear D. Germline CDR1 is DFQATT and CDR2 is SNEGSKA (reference sequence). The V end was cut by 5 bases, the J end by 2 bases, with 7 bases between. The CDR3 length is 12 residues. This CDR3 is CSAGLGNQPQHF. CDR3 nucleotide sequence: TGCAGTGCTGGACTAGGCAATCAGCCCCAGCATTTT.

The sample holds a few counts of this clonotype. This chain uses TRBV7-9 with TRBJ1-4; tentative D call: TRBD1 (5 bases). Between the trimmed V and J ends, which lost 5 bases and 1 base, there was a span of 11 bases. CDR3 size: 15 residues. CDR1 SEHNR and CDR2 FQNEAQ come from the germline V gene (reference sequence). CDR3 coding DNA: TGTGCCAGCAGCAGTCGGGGGGTAACTAATGAAAAACTGTTTTTT. Translated, it gives CASSSRGVTNEKLFF.

This clonotype occurred a few times. This sequence joins TRBV7-9 and TRBJ2-1, with 11 bases matching TRBD1. Per the germline V gene, CDR1 is SEHNR and CDR2 is FQNEAQ (reference sequence). The J segment lost 7 bases and the V segment lost 5 bases, leaving 10 bases of the junction unmatched. The CDR3 runs 16 residues. The CDR3 bases are TGTGCCAGCAGCCGGCTGGGGACAGGGGGGATGAATGAGCAGTTCTTC. Amino acid sequence: CASSRLGTGGMNEQFF.

This CDR3 reads CASSRPGGEGTEAFF. CDR3 bases: TGTGCCAGCAGTAGGCCCGGGGGAGAGGGCACTGAAGCTTTCTTT. The chain carries TRBV7-9 and TRBJ1-1, with D tentatively TRBD1 (5 bases). V was shortened by 6 bases and J by 4 bases, with 18 bases between the two germline ends. This CDR3 contains 15 residues. Germline-derived CDR1 and CDR2 are SEHNR and FQNEAQ (reference sequence).

The rearrangement joins TRBV7-8 to TRBJ1-1; TRBD1 matches at 7 bases. Per the germline V gene, CDR1 is SGHVS and CDR2 is FQNEAQ. This CDR3 spans 18 amino acids. V lost 3 bases and J lost 7; bases outside the gene matches: 20. CDR3 in amino acids: CASSLSRWRGLLDGEAFF. As DNA, the CDR3 is TGTGCCAGCAGCTTGAGTCGCTGGAGGGGGCTACTTGACGGTGAAGCTTTCTTT.

The chain links TRBV27 to TRBJ2-1, with TRBD2 identical over 8 bases. Germline CDR1 is MNHEY and CDR2 is SMNVEV (reference sequence). The CDR3 contains 14 residues. J lost 6 bases, V lost 2 bases, and 3 bases had no gene match. The CDR3 bases are TGTGCCAGCAGTTTAACGGGACTAGTCAATGAGCAGTTCTTC. It yields the protein CASSLTGLVNEQFF.

The V call is TRBV5-1, the J call TRBJ2-3; D is perhaps TRBD2 (5 bases). Germline-derived CDR1 and CDR2 are SGHRS and YFSETQ. Trimming took off 6 bases at V and 6 bases at J, with 17 bases between the two ends. This CDR3 has 14 amino acids. Here the CDR3 reads CASNEAVIMDTQYF. As DNA, the CDR3 is TGCGCCAGCAATGAAGCGGTGATTATGGATACGCAGTATTTT. The complete variable domain, with remaining parts taken from reference TRBV5-1 and TRBJ2-3, reads KAGVTQTPRYLIKTRGQQVTLSCSPISGHRSVSWYQQTPGQGLQFLFEYFSETQRNKGNFPGRFSGRQFSNSRSEMNVSTLELGDSALYLCASNEAVIMDTQYFGPGTRLTVL.

The chain is built from TRBV30 and TRBJ2-1; D is undetermined. V was clipped by 0 bases and J by 8 bases, with 8 bases between them. CDR3 size: 12 residues. Germline CDR1 reads GTSNPN; CDR2 reads SVGIG (reference sequence). In DNA, the CDR3 is TGTGCCTGGAGTGTCGGTAGGTATGAGCAGTTCTTC. Its protein product is CAWSVGRYEQFF.

CDR3 amino acids: CASSLQQYNSPLHF. The DNA for the CDR3 is TGTGCCAGCAGCTTACAACAGTATAATTCACCCCTCCACTTT. The V and J genes are TRBV7-2 and TRBJ1-6; D ambiguous. Per germline, CDR1 SGHTA and CDR2 FQGNSA. V lost 2 bases to trimming and J lost 4 bases, with 6 bases between them. The CDR3 totals 14 residues.

This chain links TRBV29-1 with TRBJ1-2; D is perhaps TRBD1 (5 bases). CDR1 and CDR2 (germline): SQVTM, ANQGSEA. Trimming removed 3 bases at V and 8 bases at J, with 13 bases between. The CDR3 runs 12 residues. CDR3 in amino acids: CSVEGPARGYTF. The CDR3 nucleotides are TGCAGCGTTGAGGGACCGGCAAGAGGCTACACCTTC.

There are a few counts of this clonotype. This chain uses TRBV29-1 with TRBJ2-7; tentatively, D is TRBD2 (6 bases). This CDR3 region has 14 residues. Germline values: CDR1 SQVTM, CDR2 ANQGSEA. Trimming removed 6 bases at V and 7 bases at J, with 22 bases between. The CDR3 DNA reads TGCAGCGTGGGGGGTTCGGACGGGAGAGGGGAGCAGTACTTC. Amino acids: CSVGGSDGRGEQYF.

This clonotype was observed at least ten times. The rearrangement uses TRBV27 and TRBJ2-3; 8 bases are a match to TRBD1. Germline V gene sequence: CDR1 MNHEY, CDR2 SMNVEV (reference sequence). This CDR3 contains 17 residues. The J segment lost 4 bases and the V segment lost 5 bases, leaving 14 bases of the junction unmatched. The chain's CDR3 is CASSNRTGTLLSDTQYF. Here the CDR3 DNA reads TGTGCCAGCAGTAACCGGACAGGGACCCTACTTTCAGATACGCAGTATTTT.

The chain couples TRBV11-2 to TRBJ1-2; 7 bases are shared with TRBD1. This CDR3 is 12 amino acids long. Germline values: CDR1 SGHAT, CDR2 FQNNGV. Unmatched junction bases numbered 11, after V lost 5 bases and J lost 14 bases. The CDR3 protein is CASSQTSQGLTF. The CDR3 DNA reads as TGTGCCAGCAGCCAAACGTCACAGGGGTTAACCTTC.